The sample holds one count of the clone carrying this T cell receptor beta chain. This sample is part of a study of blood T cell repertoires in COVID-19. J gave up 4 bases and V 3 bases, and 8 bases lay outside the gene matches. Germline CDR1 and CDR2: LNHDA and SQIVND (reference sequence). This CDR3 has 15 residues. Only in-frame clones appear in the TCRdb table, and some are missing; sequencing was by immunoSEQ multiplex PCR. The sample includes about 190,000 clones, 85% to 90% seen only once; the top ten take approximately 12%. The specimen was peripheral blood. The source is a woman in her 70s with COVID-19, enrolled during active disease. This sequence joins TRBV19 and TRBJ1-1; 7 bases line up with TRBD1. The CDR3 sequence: CASSMSGTAFTEAFF. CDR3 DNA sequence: TGTGCCAGTAGTATGTCCGGGACAGCCTTCACTGAAGCTTTCTTT.